The rows below give T cell receptor beta chains drawn from one sample of a study of patients and donors after allogeneic stem cell transplantation. TCRdb re-analysed the RT-PCR reads in MiXCR, keeping a single row per CDR3 protein. Of some 880,000 distinct CDR3 sequences detected, roughly 17% appear once; the ten largest clones hold 6%. Sequencing was carried out using blood, either unsorted or a sorted T cell fraction (not recorded which). The receptors were sampled from a human donor who was either an allogeneic HSCT recipient or a stem cell or donor lymphocyte infusion donor (not recorded which). It is not recorded whose cells these are; they may come from a transplant donor. Each CDR3 is given with its conserved first and last residue. The order of the fields is D gene, J gene, clone size, V gene, CDR3 protein, CDR3 DNA. A D gene is named only where the DNA matches it firmly. Expanded clones are given a class, and other clones once, few, many or no size at all.

D gene: .; J gene: TRBJ2-7; clone size: few; V gene: TRBV7-2; CDR3 protein: CASSLEVAVLSYEQYF; CDR3 DNA: TGTGCCAGCAGCTTAGAAGTCGCCGTTCTCTCCTACGAGCAGTACTTC
D gene: .; J gene: TRBJ1-5; clone size: .; V gene: TRBV30; CDR3 protein: CAWSLDRNQPQHF; CDR3 DNA: TGTGCCTGGAGTTTGGACAGAAATCAGCCCCAGCATTTT
D gene: TRBD1; J gene: TRBJ2-2; clone size: few; V gene: TRBV24-1; CDR3 protein: CATSGHRGFTGELFF; CDR3 DNA: TGTGCCACCAGTGGTCACAGGGGATTCACCGGGGAGCTGTTTTTT
D gene: .; J gene: TRBJ2-1; clone size: many; V gene: TRBV4-3; CDR3 protein: CASSQVSGNTYNEQFF; CDR3 DNA: TGCGCCAGCAGCCAAGTATCCGGGAACACCTACAATGAGCAGTTCTTC
D gene: .; J gene: TRBJ2-7; clone size: .; V gene: TRBV7-9; CDR3 protein: CASGWRDEQYF; CDR3 DNA: TGTGCCAGCGGCTGGCGGGACGAGCAGTACTTC
D gene: .; J gene: TRBJ1-1; clone size: few; V gene: TRBV4-1; CDR3 protein: CASSPIGRTEAFF; CDR3 DNA: TGCGCCAGCAGCCCAATCGGGCGCACTGAAGCTTTCTTT
D gene: .; J gene: TRBJ1-5; clone size: few; V gene: TRBV6-1; CDR3 protein: CASSEVQEPQHF; CDR3 DNA: TGTGCCAGCAGTGAAGTTCAGGAGCCCCAGCATTTT
D gene: TRBD2; J gene: TRBJ2-1; clone size: few; V gene: TRBV4-3; CDR3 protein: CASSRRGAGNEQFF; CDR3 DNA: TGCGCCAGCAGCCGTCGAGGAGCGGGGAATGAGCAGTTCTTC
D gene: .; J gene: TRBJ2-3; clone size: .; V gene: TRBV24-1; CDR3 protein: CATRAGGDTQYF; CDR3 DNA: TGTGCCACCAGGGCCGGGGGAGATACGCAGTATTTT
D gene: .; J gene: TRBJ2-1; clone size: .; V gene: TRBV20-1; CDR3 protein: CSTHSINEQFF; CDR3 DNA: TGCAGTACCCACAGCATCAATGAGCAGTTCTTC
D gene: .; J gene: TRBJ2-3; clone size: .; V gene: TRBV5-6; CDR3 protein: CASSLAGVMFDTQYF; CDR3 DNA: TGTGCCAGCAGCTTGGCGGGGGTTATGTTTGATACGCAGTATTTT
D gene: TRBD1; J gene: TRBJ2-6; clone size: .; V gene: TRBV20-1; CDR3 protein: CSAKGQDYSGANVLTF; CDR3 DNA: TGCAGTGCTAAGGGACAGGACTACTCTGGGGCCAACGTCCTGACTTTC
D gene: .; J gene: TRBJ2-7; clone size: .; V gene: TRBV30; CDR3 protein: CAWRPVGGLREQYF; CDR3 DNA: TGTGCCTGGAGACCGGTGGGGGGATTGAGGGAGCAGTACTTC